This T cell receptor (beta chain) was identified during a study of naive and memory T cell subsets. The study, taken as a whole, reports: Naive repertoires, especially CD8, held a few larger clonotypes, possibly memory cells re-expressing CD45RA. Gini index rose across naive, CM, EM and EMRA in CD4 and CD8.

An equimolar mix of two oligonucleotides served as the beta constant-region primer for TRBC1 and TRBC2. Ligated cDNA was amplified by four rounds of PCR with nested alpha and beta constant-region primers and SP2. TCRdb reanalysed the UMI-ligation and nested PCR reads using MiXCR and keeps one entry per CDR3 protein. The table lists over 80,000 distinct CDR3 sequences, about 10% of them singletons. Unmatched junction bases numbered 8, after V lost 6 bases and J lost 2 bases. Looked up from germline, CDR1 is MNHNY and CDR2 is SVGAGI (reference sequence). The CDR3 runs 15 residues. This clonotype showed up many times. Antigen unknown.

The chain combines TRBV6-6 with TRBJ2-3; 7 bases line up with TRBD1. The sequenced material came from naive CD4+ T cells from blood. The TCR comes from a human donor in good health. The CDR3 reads CASRTPGQSTDTQYF. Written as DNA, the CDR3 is TGTGCCAGCAGAACGCCGGGACAGTCCACAGATACGCAGTATTTT.